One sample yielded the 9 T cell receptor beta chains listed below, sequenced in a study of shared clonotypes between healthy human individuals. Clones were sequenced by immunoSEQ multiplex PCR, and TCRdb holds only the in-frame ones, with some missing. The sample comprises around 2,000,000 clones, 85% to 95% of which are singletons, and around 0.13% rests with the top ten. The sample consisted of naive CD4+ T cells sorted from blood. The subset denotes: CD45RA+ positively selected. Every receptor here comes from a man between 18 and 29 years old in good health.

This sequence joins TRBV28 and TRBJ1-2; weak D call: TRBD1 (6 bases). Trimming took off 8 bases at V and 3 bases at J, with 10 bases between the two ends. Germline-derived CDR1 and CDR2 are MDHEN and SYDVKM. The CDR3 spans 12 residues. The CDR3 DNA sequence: TGTGCCAGCCGGCGACAGGACTATGGCTACACCTTC. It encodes CASRRQDYGYTF.

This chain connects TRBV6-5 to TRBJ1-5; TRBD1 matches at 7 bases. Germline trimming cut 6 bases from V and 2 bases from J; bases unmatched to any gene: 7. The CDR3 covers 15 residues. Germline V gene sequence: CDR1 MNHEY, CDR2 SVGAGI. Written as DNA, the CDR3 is TGTGCCAGCAGCCAGACAGGGATGGGCAATCAGCCCCAGCATTTT. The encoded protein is CASSQTGMGNQPQHF.

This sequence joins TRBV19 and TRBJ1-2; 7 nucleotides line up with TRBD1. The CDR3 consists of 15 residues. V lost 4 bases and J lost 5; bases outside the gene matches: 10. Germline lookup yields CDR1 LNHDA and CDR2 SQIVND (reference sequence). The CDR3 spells CASSSTGTELYGYTF. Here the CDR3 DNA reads TGTGCCAGTAGTAGCACCGGGACAGAACTGTATGGCTACACCTTC. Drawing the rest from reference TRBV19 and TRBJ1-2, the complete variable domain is DGGITQSPKYLFRKEGQNVTLSCEQNLNHDAMYWYRQDPGQGLRLIYYSQIVNDFQKGDIAEGYSVSREKKESFPLTVTSAQKNPTAFYLCASSSTGTELYGYTFGSGTRLTVV.

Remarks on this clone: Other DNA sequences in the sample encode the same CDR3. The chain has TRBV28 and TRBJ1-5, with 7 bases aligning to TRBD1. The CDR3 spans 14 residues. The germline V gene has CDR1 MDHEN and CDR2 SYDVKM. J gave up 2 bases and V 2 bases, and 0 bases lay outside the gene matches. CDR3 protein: CASSLGQGNQPQHF. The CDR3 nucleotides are TGTGCCAGCAGTTTAGGACAGGGCAATCAGCCCCAGCATTTT.

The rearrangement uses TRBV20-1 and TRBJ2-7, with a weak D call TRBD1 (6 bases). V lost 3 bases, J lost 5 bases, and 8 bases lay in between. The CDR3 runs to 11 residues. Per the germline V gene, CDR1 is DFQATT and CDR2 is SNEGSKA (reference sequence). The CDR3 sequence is CSARGAHEQYF. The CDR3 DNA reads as TGCAGTGCTAGGGGGGCCCACGAGCAGTACTTC.

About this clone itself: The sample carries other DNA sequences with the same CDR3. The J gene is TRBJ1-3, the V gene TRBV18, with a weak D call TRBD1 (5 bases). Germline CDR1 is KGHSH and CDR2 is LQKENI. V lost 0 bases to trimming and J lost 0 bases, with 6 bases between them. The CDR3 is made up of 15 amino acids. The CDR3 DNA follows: TGTGCCAGCTCACCACCTGGGACCTCTGGAAACACCATATATTTT. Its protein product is CASSPPGTSGNTIYF.

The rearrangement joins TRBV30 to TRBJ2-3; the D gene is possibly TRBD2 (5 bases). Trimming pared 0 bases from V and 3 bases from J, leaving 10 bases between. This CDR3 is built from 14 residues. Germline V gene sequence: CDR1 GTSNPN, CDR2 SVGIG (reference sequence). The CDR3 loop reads CAWSVFGGTDTQYF. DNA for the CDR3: TGTGCCTGGAGTGTTTTCGGCGGGACAGATACGCAGTATTTT. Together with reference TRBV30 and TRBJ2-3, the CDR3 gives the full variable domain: SQTIHQWPATLVQPVGSPLSLECTVEGTSNPNLYWYRQAAGRGLQLLFYSVGIGQISSEVPQNLSASRPQDRQFILSSKKLLLSDSGFYLCAWSVFGGTDTQYFGPGTRLTVL.

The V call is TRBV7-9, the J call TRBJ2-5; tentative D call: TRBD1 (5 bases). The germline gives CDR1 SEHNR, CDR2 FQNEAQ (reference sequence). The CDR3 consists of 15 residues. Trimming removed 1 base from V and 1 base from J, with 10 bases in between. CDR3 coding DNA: TGTGCCAGCAGCTTAGGACAAGGGGCCCAAGAGACCCAGTACTTC. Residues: CASSLGQGAQETQYF.

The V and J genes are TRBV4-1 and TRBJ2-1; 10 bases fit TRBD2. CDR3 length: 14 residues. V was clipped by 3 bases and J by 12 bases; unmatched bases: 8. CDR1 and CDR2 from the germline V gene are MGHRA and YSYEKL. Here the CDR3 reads CASSQQAGGLGQFF. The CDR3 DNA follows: TGCGCCAGCAGCCAGCAAGCGGGGGGGCTTGGGCAGTTCTTC.